This T cell receptor beta chain was captured in a study of CD8+ T cells in alopecia areata. This clone was picked up a small number of times. No antigen is known for it. Researchers picked out CD4+ and CD8+ T cells from PBMCs by sorting. Overall study findings and caveats: Lesional scalp displayed greater clonality than normal scalp, most notably in alopecia totalis/universalis.

In each case, RNA was isolated and then reverse transcribed into cDNA as the sequencing template. Data came from immunoSEQ multiplex PCR; TCRdb stores just in-frame clones and leaves some out. The sample comprises some 150,000 clones, less than 65% of which are singletons, and 35% to 40% rests with the top ten. This CDR3 has 12 amino acids. CDR1 is LNHNV and CDR2 is YYDKDF in the germline V gene (reference sequence). Trimming took 8 bases from V and 4 from J; bases not matched to a gene: 2. This chain uses TRBV15 with TRBJ1-5; 7 nucleotides match TRBD1. The specimen sequenced was CD8+ T cells sorted from blood. The origin of this receptor is a human donor in good health. DNA for the CDR3: TGTGCCACCGCACAGGGGAATCAGCCCCAGCATTTT. It codes for CATAQGNQPQHF.